This TCR beta chain is from a study of OX40 agonist ivuxolimab in advanced cancers. Broadly, across the study: Ivuxolimab was an agonistic, fully human IgG2 monoclonal antibody directed against OX40 (CD134), a costimulatory receptor. A male proportion of approximately 83% and a mean age of approximately 55 years, ranging from roughly 20 to 80, were recorded for the dose-escalation cohort. Among the roughly 50 dose-escalation patients, about 20 had hepatocellular carcinoma, about 15 melanoma, 9 renal cell carcinoma and 9 head and neck cancer. Intravenous ivuxolimab was administered to patients every 2 weeks at six dose levels: 0.01, 0.1, 0.3, 1.5, 3 and 10 mg/kg. The paper describes the monotherapy dose-escalation part (N of about 52 patients) of the phase I trial of ivuxolimab. The purpose of peripheral TCRbeta sequencing was to test whether ivuxolimab changed TCR sequence diversity and led to clonal T-cell expansion. Three dose-escalation patients achieved partial responses, one with hepatocellular carcinoma and two with cutaneous melanoma. Patients were allowed to have had prior anti-PD-1, anti-PD-L1 or anti-CTLA-4 therapy, and 40% to 45% of the dose-escalation patients had been treated with checkpoint inhibitors.

Worth noting for this clone: No cognate antigen has been identified for it. Base qualities are not at hand, and no much larger clone is one base apart.

Genomic DNA was extracted from sorted cells for sequencing of the TCRbeta CDR3 region. The immunoSEQ Assay was used to sequence the TCRbeta CDR3 regions. As stored in TCRdb, this immuneACCESS dataset retains in-frame rearrangements with V and J assigned. A fraction of the clones does not appear; measured against another copy, unresolved V genes explain less than half of the discrepancy, and the remainder lacks a known reason. The sample includes about 63,000 clones, with roughly nine tenths observed a single time. The top ten hold 10% to 11% of the sample. Patients with autoimmune disease history or receiving systemic immunosuppression were excluded from the trial. Peripheral blood for TCR sequencing was collected from all dose cohorts at baseline, on cycle 4 day 1, and on cycle 7 day 1. Samples came from an open-label, multicenter, first-in-human phase I dose-escalation trial of ivuxolimab. Adults with locally advanced or metastatic melanoma, renal cell carcinoma, hepatocellular carcinoma or head and neck squamous cell carcinoma were enrolled in the trial. CD4+ and CD8+ T cells were sorted separately from peripheral blood before TCR sequencing.

Study-level results and caveats: In partial responders in the 0.1-3.0 mg/kg groups, normalized peripheral clonal expansion was found to be among the lowest, especially among CD8+ T cells. Low levels of normalized T-cell clonal expansion were also shown by some nonresponding patients. After ivuxolimab, CD8+ T cells had more expanded clones than CD4+ T cells on average. The antigen specificity of the peripheral T cells that underwent clonal expansion was not determined. At doses of 0.1 to 3.0 mg/kg, clonal expansion of both CD4+ and CD8+ T cells in blood was seen between baseline and week 6.

This TCR was sampled from an adult with an advanced solid tumor such as melanoma, head and neck, liver or kidney cancer. The sample here was CD4+ or CD8+ T cells sorted from blood, taken in a trial of the OX40 agonist ivuxolimab.

The CDR3 here reads CASSELDRGEQFF. The sequenced DNA: TGTGCCAGCAGTGAATTAGATAGAGGTGAGCAGTTCTTC. Recombination joined TRBV2 with TRBJ2-1, with the D gene uncertain. A distance of 11 bases separates the germline ends of V and J, which lose 2 bases and 9 bases respectively. The CDR3 starts with the cysteine, ends with the phenylalanine, and has 13 residues. Solely the CDR3 DNA is kept, with 39 bases framed from the first base. From a lookup of the germline V gene, CDR1 and CDR2 are SNHLY and FYNNEI.